This T cell receptor (beta chain) was profiled in a study of cytomegalovirus exposure and HLA in healthy donors. About the research overall: A prior study identified over 100 million unique TCR beta sequences from roughly 180 million T cells.

Donors showed nominal health when sampled, although they likely had unrecorded immune exposures. This CDR3 has 15 residues. The germline V gene has CDR1 SGHAT and CDR2 FQNNGV. The ends lost 3 bases at V and 2 bases at J; junction bases unmatched: 3. Primers for the PCR totalled 60 Vbeta and 13 Jbeta. Repertoires were generated with immunoSEQ multiplex PCR, while TCRdb's copy carries only in-frame clones and drops some. Of approximately 67,000 clones in the sample, around 87% were seen once. Findings and limits, study-wide: For TCR beta chains, V- and J-gene trimming was later linked to a missense DCLRE1C variant. Rarity held for most TCR sequences, but there were some public TCRs that occurred in many donors.

Comment on this clone: No antigen is known for it.

V and J are TRBV11-2 and TRBJ2-7; 11 nucleotides align to TRBD2. The sequenced sample consisted of PBMCs. The sequence came from a woman under 40 in good health and CMV-seropositive. CDR3 residues: CASSFTSGSTYEQYF. As DNA, the CDR3 is TGTGCCAGCAGCTTTACTAGCGGGAGTACCTACGAGCAGTACTTC.